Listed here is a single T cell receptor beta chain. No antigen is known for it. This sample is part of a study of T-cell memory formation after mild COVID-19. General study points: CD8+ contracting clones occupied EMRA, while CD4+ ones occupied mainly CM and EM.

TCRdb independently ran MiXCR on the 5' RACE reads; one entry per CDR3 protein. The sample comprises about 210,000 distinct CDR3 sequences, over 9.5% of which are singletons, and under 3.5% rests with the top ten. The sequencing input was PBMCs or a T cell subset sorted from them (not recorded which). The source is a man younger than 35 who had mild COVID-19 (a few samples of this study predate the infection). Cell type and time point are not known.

This CDR3 reads CASSLGTGSSEQYV. The CDR3, as DNA: TGCGCCAGCAGCTTGGGGACAGGGTCGTCTGAGCAGTACGTC. The chain couples TRBV5-1 to TRBJ2-7; 8 bases line up with TRBD1. V was clipped by 0 bases and J by 7 bases; unmatched bases: 6. Per the germline V gene, CDR1 is SGHRS and CDR2 is YFSETQ. The CDR3 consists of 14 residues.